The clone carrying this T cell receptor (beta chain) has ten or more counts. This sample was taken from a study of regulatory T cells in long-lasting Graves disease. TCR beta libraries were built with iRepertoire HTBI primers and Arm-PCR of CDR3 regions. One entry per CDR3 protein results from TCRdb running MiXCR on the multiplex PCR reads. The table has hundreds of thousands of distinct CDR3 sequences, over 15% seen once; the top ten hold approximately 30%. V was cut by 6 bases and J by 1 base, with 13 bases left in between. This CDR3 comprises 14 residues. Germline loops: CDR1 SNHLY, CDR2 FYNNEI. Time point here: newly diagnosed GD, antithyroid drugs for less than 3 months. The TCR library was made from RNA extracted from PBMCs. These data were also filed under a second study, of T cells in Graves' hyperthyroidism and ophthalmopathy. Per that study: Exclusion of patients followed from uncontrolled infection, other autoimmune disease, pregnancy or lactation.

The receptor's source is a middle-aged man with Graves disease. The chain employs TRBV2 and TRBJ2-7; no reliable D call. The specimen was peripheral blood mononuclear cells (PBMCs), collected at new diagnosis, from a patient treated with antithyroid drugs. The CDR3 spells CASSRRSGSYEQYF. Here the CDR3 DNA reads TGTGCCAGCAGCCGACGGTCCGGTTCCTACGAGCAGTACTTC.